The 20 T cell receptor beta chains below were found in one sample sequenced in a study of cytomegalovirus exposure and HLA in healthy donors. PCR employed 60 Vbeta and 13 Jbeta primers. TCRdb keeps only in-frame clones here, not all; method: immunoSEQ multiplex PCR. This sample has roughly 150,000 clones, with approximately 79% found just once. Material for sequencing was PBMCs. Every receptor here comes from a man aged 35 to 55 in good health and CMV-seropositive.

This chain uses TRBV30 with TRBJ2-5; possible D gene TRBD1, 5 bases. Trimming took 0 bases from V and 7 from J, leaving 6 bases between them. This CDR3 has 11 residues. The germline V gene has CDR1 GTSNPN and CDR2 SVGIG (reference sequence). CDR3: CAWSVRGTQYF. In DNA form, the CDR3 reads TGTGCCTGGAGTGTAAGGGGGACCCAGTACTTC. Full variable domain (outside the CDR3, taken from reference TRBV30 and TRBJ2-5): SQTIHQWPATLVQPVGSPLSLECTVEGTSNPNLYWYRQAAGRGLQLLFYSVGIGQISSEVPQNLSASRPQDRQFILSSKKLLLSDSGFYLCAWSVRGTQYFGPGTRLLVL.

The chain joins TRBV27 to TRBJ2-7; 8 positions agree with TRBD2. CDR3 length equals 14 residues. Germline V lookup: CDR1 MNHEY, CDR2 SMNVEV (reference sequence). J was trimmed by 4 bases and V by 5 bases; bases with no gene match: 7. The CDR3 region is CASSLGGGWYEQYF. CDR3 nucleotide sequence: TGTGCCAGCAGTCTCGGGGGGGGCTGGTACGAGCAGTACTTC.

The chain combines TRBV6-4 with TRBJ2-2, with D possibly TRBD1 on 8 matching bases. V gave up 0 bases and J gave up 8 bases, with 13 bases separating them. Germline CDR1 is MRHNA and CDR2 is SNTAGT. The CDR3 has 15 amino acids. CDR3 in amino acids: CASSDSGQGLGELFF. Written as DNA, the CDR3 is TGTGCCAGCAGTGACTCCGGACAGGGACTAGGGGAGCTGTTTTTT.

The chain employs TRBV11-3 and TRBJ2-1; 12 nucleotides agree with TRBD2. The CDR3 consists of 16 residues. V was pared by 1 base and J by 4 bases, with 2 bases of the junction left unmatched. CDR1 and CDR2 (germline): SGHNT, YENEEA. The CDR3 bases are TGTGCCAGCAGCTTAGCTACTAGCGGGGGGTACAATGAGCAGTTCTTC. Encoded protein: CASSLATSGGYNEQFF.

About this clone itself: At one boundary the junction diverges from the germline segment, which might be a read error. V gene TRBV6-4 combines with J gene TRBJ2-6; TRBD1 aligns across 12 bases. Germline CDR1 reads MRHNA; CDR2 reads SNTAGT. The CDR3 sequence is 19 residues long. The CDR3 DNA is TGTGCCAGCAGTGTCCGAACCGGGACAGGGGGCTCTAGGGCCAACGTCCTGACTTTC. Protein: CASSVRTGTGGSRANVLTF.

The genes are TRBV19 and TRBJ1-2; D is possibly TRBD1 (5 bases). CDR3 length: 13 residues. The germline V gene encodes CDR1 LNHDA and CDR2 SQIVND (reference sequence). The V end was cut by 5 bases, the J end by 2 bases, with 9 bases between. The CDR3 nucleotides read TGTGCCAGTAGTCCCTCAGGGAACTATGGCTACACCTTC. This translates into CASSPSGNYGYTF.

V gene TRBV4-1 combines with J gene TRBJ1-6; TRBD1 agrees at 8 bases. CDR3 length equals 14 residues. Per the germline V gene, CDR1 is MGHRA and CDR2 is YSYEKL. V trimming: 4 bases; J trimming: 7 bases; junction bases outside the gene matches: 3. The CDR3 sequence: CASSPGQANSPLHF. The CDR3 coding sequence is TGCGCCAGCAGCCCGGGACAGGCCAATTCACCCCTCCACTTT.

The chain recombines TRBV19 with TRBJ2-2, with D possibly being TRBD1 (6 bases). Germline lookup yields CDR1 LNHDA and CDR2 SQIVND (reference sequence). The CDR3 is 15 amino acids. V was clipped by 6 bases and J by 4 bases, with 15 bases between them. CDR3 residues: CASSGTPSLTGELFF. The CDR3, as DNA: TGTGCCAGTAGCGGGACACCCTCTCTCACCGGGGAGCTGTTTTTT.

DNA of the CDR3: TGTGCCAGCAGTGGGGGGGGGAGAGGGCAGCCCCAGCATTTT. Translated: CASSGGGRGQPQHF. This rearrangement joins TRBV6-5 to TRBJ1-5; perhaps TRBD1 as D (5 bases). Trimming left V 5 bases short and J 7 bases short, with 15 bases between. Germline CDR1 MNHEY, CDR2 SVGAGI. The CDR3 covers 14 residues.

This chain connects TRBV7-6 to TRBJ2-7; 10 nucleotides match TRBD1. V gave up 1 base and J gave up 5 bases; unmatched junction bases: 14. Germline lookup yields CDR1 SGHVS and CDR2 FNYEAQ. This CDR3 has 18 amino acids. CDR3 region: CASSLDIPSPGTGDEQYF. The CDR3 nucleotides read TGTGCCAGCAGCTTAGATATACCGTCGCCCGGGACAGGGGACGAGCAGTACTTC.

The J gene is TRBJ2-7, the V gene TRBV6-5; 7 nucleotides agree with TRBD2. Losses at the gene ends were 5 bases for V and 5 bases for J; bases not matched to a gene: 9. CDR1 and CDR2 (germline): MNHEY, SVGAGI. This CDR3 has 14 residues. The CDR3 DNA is TGTGCCAGCAGTGAAAAAGGGGAGGGGCACGAGCAGTACTTC. Translation gives CASSEKGEGHEQYF.

J is TRBJ1-3 and V is TRBV5-8; unclear D gene. This CDR3 comprises 14 residues. Germline V gene sequence: CDR1 SGHTS, CDR2 YDEGEE. Trimming pared 3 bases from V and 3 bases from J, leaving 10 bases between. This CDR3 is CASSSGFGGNTIYF. CDR3 sequence (DNA): TGTGCCAGCAGCTCGGGTTTCGGTGGAAACACCATATATTTT.

V and J are TRBV6-5 and TRBJ1-5, with D possibly TRBD1 on 5 matching bases. V was shortened by 4 bases and J by 6 bases, with 13 bases between the two germline ends. CDR3 size: 14 residues. The V gene's germline CDR1 is MNHEY and CDR2 SVGAGI. CDR3 nucleotides: TGTGCCAGCAGTTCCGATAGTGGGGCTCAGCCCCAGCATTTT. This sequence encodes CASSSDSGAQPQHF.

The CDR3: CAISEPGTGPYEQYF. The CDR3 nucleotides are TGTGCCATCAGTGAACCCGGGACAGGCCCCTACGAGCAGTACTTC. The gene calls are TRBV10-3 and TRBJ2-7, with 8 bases lining up with TRBD1. This CDR3 is built from 15 residues. V was pared by 3 bases and J by 2 bases, with 6 bases of the junction left unmatched. From germline, CDR1 is ENHRY and CDR2 SYGVKD.

The chain carries TRBV27 and TRBJ2-3, with 12 bases lining up with TRBD2. The junction had 10 bases not matched to a gene; V was cut back by 6 bases and J by 6 bases. Germline-derived CDR1 and CDR2 are MNHEY and SMNVEV (reference sequence). The CDR3 has 16 residues. The CDR3 DNA is TGTGCCAGCAGCGACCTCCTAGCGGGGGGGGCGGATACGCAGTATTTT. Encoded protein: CASSDLLAGGADTQYF.

This clone appeared once. This chain joins TRBV10-2 and TRBJ1-1; the D is unclear. The germline gives CDR1 WSHSY, CDR2 SAAADI. The CDR3 is 13 residues long. V dropped 2 bases and J dropped 4 bases, with 8 bases sitting between them. CDR3 residues: CASSEAPGTEAFF. The CDR3 region has the DNA TGCGCCAGCAGTGAGGCGCCGGGCACTGAAGCTTTCTTT.

The V call is TRBV2, the J call TRBJ1-2; D is undetermined. The V gene lost 1 base and the J gene lost 8 bases, with 14 bases spanning the gap. The length of the CDR3 is 14 residues. Germline V gene lookup returns CDR1 SNHLY and CDR2 FYNNEI. In DNA form, the CDR3 reads TGTGCCAGCAGTGAAGTTTACCCAGGCTCCGGCTACACCTTC. It encodes CASSEVYPGSGYTF.

The chain has TRBV5-1 and TRBJ2-7; TRBD2 aligns across 9 bases. J gave up 3 bases and V 0 bases, and 4 bases lay outside the gene matches. Per germline, CDR1 SGHRS and CDR2 YFSETQ. The CDR3 has 15 amino acids. CDR3 in DNA: TGCGCCAGCAGCTTGGAGGCTAGCGGGAACTACGAGCAGTACTTC. Translating it yields CASSLEASGNYEQYF.

This clone came up a few times. This CDR3 reads CASTLDRAYEQYF. The CDR3 DNA sequence: TGTGCCAGCACTTTGGACAGGGCCTACGAGCAGTACTTC. The chain recombines TRBV25-1 with TRBJ2-7; 8 bases are a match to TRBD1. CDR1 MGHDK and CDR2 SYGVNS come from the germline V gene. J was trimmed by 2 bases and V by 7 bases; bases with no gene match: 4. The CDR3 is 13 residues long.

The chain combines TRBV2 with TRBJ2-3; possible D gene TRBD2, 6 bases. The length of the CDR3 is 15 residues. Germline values: CDR1 SNHLY, CDR2 FYNNEI. Between the trimmed V and J ends, which lost 5 bases and 2 bases, there was a span of 14 bases. As DNA, the CDR3 is TGTGCCAGCAGTTGGAGGGACCCTACCACAGATACGCAGTATTTT. Translation gives CASSWRDPTTDTQYF.